This passage covers 21 T cell receptor beta chains from one sample sequenced in a study of T cell responses to AZD1222 COVID-19 vaccine. The data were produced by immunoSEQ multiplex PCR, yet TCRdb's version contains in-frame clones alone and is incomplete. The repertoire includes about 120,000 clones, roughly 91% of them detected once, and 5% sits in the top ten. Here the sequenced sample was peripheral blood, taken 28 days after the second AZD1222 dose. The receptors were gathered from an adult who received the AZD1222 COVID-19 vaccine.

The V call is TRBV9, the J call TRBJ1-1; tentatively, D is TRBD1 (6 bases). The V gene's germline CDR1 is SGDLS and CDR2 YYNGEE. With 6 bases removed from V and 1 base from J, the gap between germline ends came to 19 bases. The CDR3 extends over 16 amino acids. This CDR3 reads CASNKDRDNKNTEAFF. DNA of the CDR3: TGTGCCAGCAACAAAGACCGGGACAACAAGAACACTGAAGCTTTCTTT.

The chain couples TRBV7-9 to TRBJ2-1; unclear D gene. Germline V CDR1 and CDR2: SEHNR, FQNEAQ (reference sequence). The CDR3 runs 16 residues. The V end lost 1 base, the J end lost 1 base, and 11 bases lay between the germline ends. The CDR3 reads CASSLDAWGSYNEQFF. CDR3 sequence (DNA): TGTGCCAGCAGCTTAGACGCCTGGGGTTCCTACAATGAGCAGTTCTTC.

This chain joins TRBV7-9 and TRBJ2-4, with 9 bases identical to TRBD1. V was clipped by 1 base and J by 2 bases; unmatched bases: 6. CDR1 is SEHNR and CDR2 is FQNEAQ in the germline V gene (reference sequence). This CDR3 region has 17 residues. The CDR3 coding sequence is TGTGCCAGCAGCTTAGATTACAGGGGGCTATCCAAAAACATTCAGTACTTC. It specifies CASSLDYRGLSKNIQYF.

The J gene is TRBJ2-5, the V gene TRBV7-2; 10 bases map to TRBD2. V trimming: 5 bases; J trimming: 1 base; junction bases outside the gene matches: 7. The CDR3 consists of 16 residues. Germline V gives CDR1 SGHTA, CDR2 FQGNSA. As DNA, the CDR3 is TGTGCCAGCAGCCCTGAGCGGGGGGGTTTCCAAGAGACCCAGTACTTC. This translates into CASSPERGGFQETQYF.

The genes are TRBV6-5 and TRBJ1-1; no reliable D call. CDR3 length equals 14 residues. Germline V gene sequence: CDR1 MNHEY, CDR2 SVGAGI. The ends were cut back, 5 bases at V and 1 base at J, with 11 bases in the middle. The DNA of the CDR3 is TGTGCCAGCAGTCTAACTGGTAGGAACACTGAAGCTTTCTTT. The encoded protein is CASSLTGRNTEAFF.

The chain links TRBV7-2 to TRBJ1-4; possibly TRBD1 for D (6 bases). The CDR3 spans 15 residues. V was pared by 2 bases and J by 3 bases, with 10 bases between. Germline CDR1 reads SGHTA; CDR2 reads FQGNSA. The CDR3 spells CASSLSRGPNEKLFF. CDR3 in DNA: TGTGCCAGCAGCTTAAGCAGGGGCCCTAATGAAAAACTGTTTTTT.

The V and J genes are TRBV7-6 and TRBJ2-3; 9 bases match TRBD2. The trim removed 1 base at V and 4 bases at J, leaving 3 bases unmatched. Looked up from germline, CDR1 is SGHVS and CDR2 is FNYEAQ. This CDR3 is built from 15 residues. CDR3 in DNA: TGTGCCAGCAGCTTAGGTAGCGGGGGAGCAGATACGCAGTATTTT. Translation: CASSLGSGGADTQYF.

CDR3 DNA: TGTGCCAGCAGTACGGGACAGGATGTTGGTTATGGCTACACCTTC. Translation: CASSTGQDVGYGYTF. The gene calls are TRBV6-5 and TRBJ1-2; 8 nucleotides align to TRBD1. Germline V gene data show CDR1 as MNHEY and CDR2 as SVGAGI. V lost 5 bases to trimming and J lost 5 bases; unmatched junction nucleotides: 10. The CDR3 sequence is 15 residues long.

This chain uses TRBV29-1 with TRBJ1-1; TRBD1 might be the D (5 bases). From germline, CDR1 is SQVTM and CDR2 ANQGSEA. The CDR3 length is 16 residues. Trimming cost V 0 bases and J 2 bases, with 16 bases left between them. DNA of the CDR3: TGCAGCGTTGAAGATCGACCCGGACATGATAACACTGAAGCTTTCTTT. Amino acid sequence: CSVEDRPGHDNTEAFF.

The chain joins TRBV7-2 to TRBJ2-4; TRBD2 matches 10 bases. Germline-derived CDR1 and CDR2 are SGHTA and FQGNSA. The CDR3 contains 17 residues. With 5 bases clipped from V and 3 bases from J, the junction kept 10 bases outside the gene matches. The DNA of the CDR3 is TGTGCCAGCAGCGTCTCTAGCGGGAGCGTGGGCAAAAACATTCAGTACTTC. It specifies CASSVSSGSVGKNIQYF.

This chain links TRBV4-2 with TRBJ2-2; 10 nucleotides agree with TRBD2. CDR3 length: 18 residues. Losses at the gene ends were 0 bases for V and 7 bases for J; bases not matched to a gene: 11. The V gene's germline CDR1 is LGHNA and CDR2 YNFKEQ. This chain's CDR3 is CASSQDPLAGERGGELFF. The CDR3 DNA sequence: TGTGCCAGCAGCCAAGATCCGCTAGCGGGAGAGAGGGGCGGGGAGCTGTTTTTT.

This clone has a handful of counts. The rearrangement joins TRBV5-4 to TRBJ1-4; D is unresolved. V gave up 5 bases and J gave up 5 bases, with 10 bases separating them. Per the germline V gene, CDR1 is SGHNT and CDR2 is YYREEE (reference sequence). CDR3 length: 13 amino acids. CDR3 amino acids: CASRPISNEKLFF. CDR3 sequence (DNA): TGTGCCAGCAGGCCCATCTCAAATGAAAAACTGTTTTTT.

The chain is built from TRBV27 and TRBJ2-2, with 8 bases lining up with TRBD2. The length of the CDR3 is 14 residues. V lost 6 bases and J lost 3; bases outside the gene matches: 3. From germline, CDR1 is MNHEY and CDR2 SMNVEV (reference sequence). In DNA form, the CDR3 reads TGTGCCAGCAGCGAGCGGGAGTACACCGGGGAGCTGTTTTTT. Amino acids: CASSEREYTGELFF.

The genes are TRBV6-5 and TRBJ1-1; a weak D match, TRBD1 (6 bases). V was cut by 9 bases and J by 4 bases, with 12 bases left in between. CDR3 length: 12 amino acids. Germline loops: CDR1 MNHEY, CDR2 SVGAGI. The CDR3 spells CASDLQGTEAFF. The DNA for the CDR3 is TGTGCCAGTGACCTACAGGGCACTGAAGCTTTCTTT.

The chain links TRBV18 to TRBJ2-4; 7 bases align to TRBD1. Germline assignment: CDR1 KGHSH and CDR2 LQKENI. The V gene end was trimmed by 4 bases and the J gene end by 1 base; junction bases not matched to a gene: 7. The CDR3 has 16 residues. CDR3 residues: CASSRSAQGAKNIQYF. For the CDR3, the DNA is TGTGCCAGCTCACGATCCGCACAGGGGGCCAAAAACATTCAGTACTTC.

The rearrangement uses TRBV7-2 and TRBJ1-3; D is unclear. V was shortened by 5 bases and J by 0 bases, with 8 bases between the two germline ends. The CDR3 runs to 14 residues. The germline V gene encodes CDR1 SGHTA and CDR2 FQGNSA. This CDR3 reads CASSLQLSGNTIYF. CDR3 DNA: TGTGCCAGCAGCCTACAGCTCTCTGGAAACACCATATATTTT.

This chain connects TRBV16 to TRBJ1-5; a weak D match, TRBD1 (5 bases). Per germline, CDR1 KGHSY and CDR2 FQNENV. V lost 6 bases, J lost 1 base, and 13 bases lay in between. The CDR3 has 15 residues. Here the CDR3 reads CASRPRQSSNQPQHF. CDR3 DNA sequence: TGTGCCAGCAGGCCTAGACAGAGCAGCAATCAGCCCCAGCATTTT.

This clone showed up just once. The J gene is TRBJ1-6, the V gene TRBV6-5; 9 bases are shared with TRBD1. CDR1 is MNHEY and CDR2 is SVGAGI in the germline V gene. Germline trimming cut 8 bases from V and 9 bases from J; bases unmatched to any gene: 5. CDR3 length: 13 residues. CDR3 coding DNA: TGTGCCAGCTACCTACAGGGGGCTTCACCCCTCCACTTT. Its protein is CASYLQGASPLHF.

This clone has just a few counts. The chain links TRBV27 to TRBJ2-3; 7 nucleotides match TRBD2. In germline, CDR1 is MNHEY, CDR2 SMNVEV (reference sequence). V lost 4 bases and J lost 0; bases outside the gene matches: 7. The CDR3 spans 16 residues. CDR3 DNA: TGTGCCAGCAGTTATATGCGGGAGTGGAGCACAGATACGCAGTATTTT. Amino acids: CASSYMREWSTDTQYF.

The chain links TRBV6-2 or TRBV6-3 to TRBJ1-5; D call uncertain. With 6 bases removed from V and 4 bases from J, the gap between germline ends came to 19 bases. The V gene's germline CDR1 is MNHEY and CDR2 SVGEGT. CDR3 length equals 16 residues. CDR3 nucleotide sequence: TGTGCCAGCAGCCGAAATCCACCGAATCCTAATCAGCCCCAGCATTTT. Translated, it gives CASSRNPPNPNQPQHF.

This clone appeared once. V gene TRBV10-3 combines with J gene TRBJ1-1; D might be TRBD1 (6 bases). V lost 6 bases and J 1 base, leaving 15 bases between the germline ends. The germline V gene encodes CDR1 ENHRY and CDR2 SYGVKD. This CDR3 region has 15 residues. The CDR3 region is CAIREAGAGNTEAFF. The DNA of the CDR3 is TGTGCCATCAGAGAAGCAGGGGCAGGGAACACTGAAGCTTTCTTT.